This T cell receptor (beta chain) was sequenced in a study of blood T cell repertoires in COVID-19. Enrolled during active infection, Seattle patients were then followed longitudinally. Germline V gene data show CDR1 as MDHEN and CDR2 as SYDVKM. CDR3 length: 12 residues. V lost 0 bases, J lost 11 bases, and 2 bases stayed unmatched. Per the original data handling: Researchers report that nucleated cell counts were estimated from reference gene primer amplification. The method was immunoSEQ multiplex PCR; TCRdb's version includes in-frame clones alone and lacks a portion of them. The DNA gave D and trimming, while V, J and clone size come from that table. The data hold approximately 120,000 clones, with around 76% observed a single time.

The chain joins TRBV28 to TRBJ1-1, with 8 bases fitting TRBD1. Sequences were obtained from peripheral blood. This TCR derives from a man older than 75 with COVID-19, enrolled during active disease. For the CDR3, the DNA is TGTGCCAGCAGTTTATGGGACAGGGCGGCTTTCTTT. As protein: CASSLWDRAAFF.